The entry that follows covers one T cell receptor beta chain sequence. What antigen it recognizes has not been identified. No clone much larger than this one lies a single base away; base qualities are absent. Between the V and J ends, shortened by 0 bases and 7 bases respectively, the junction contains 8 bases. The CDR3 starts with the cysteine, ends with the phenylalanine, and has 13 residues. Solely the CDR3 DNA is kept, with 39 bases framed from the first base. In the germline V gene, CDR1 corresponds to SGDLS and CDR2 to YYNGEE. CD8 naive samples were obtained by positive selection for CCR7 among CD45RO-negative cells, yielding a CD45RA+CCR7+ population from which TemRA cells were excluded. The donors were healthy, HIV-negative adults who had no recently reported acute infections or vaccinations. All donors were Caucasian adults living in Nashville, Tennessee, USA. Blood was collected by leukapheresis, and PBMCs were isolated by Ficoll-Histopaque density gradient centrifugation and then cryopreserved in liquid nitrogen vapor phase. Analytical flow cytometry was used to check the purity and quantity of each magnetically sorted T cell population. Genomic DNA was isolated from every sorted fraction and measured by UV absorbance on a Nanodrop 2000c.

These data come from a study of shared clonotypes between healthy human individuals (dated by TCRdb to the early 2020s). About the investigation overall: The cohort comprised a couple of women and three men aged 18 to 49 years. Between about 0.8 and 9 billion PBMCs per donor were obtained by leukapheresis. Blood TCR repertoires of about five healthy adults were deeply sequenced to estimate repertoire size and the extent of clonotype sharing between individuals. Libraries were prepared and TCR repertoires were sequenced by different laboratories using diverse techniques, in order to increase sequencing depth and limit assay-specific biases. For each donor, CD4 naive and CD4 memory were each given three plates, CD8 naive was given two plates, and CD8 memory was given one plate. Findings and caveats that apply to the study as a whole: Naive subsets generally had larger estimated clonotype richness than memory subsets did. Higher generation probabilities were observed for clonotypes shared by all four sorted-subset donors than for non-shared clonotypes. Sampling was restricted to blood, and TCR repertoires in tissues likely differ from the TCR repertoires found in blood. Incomplete sequencing was indicated by rarefaction of sorted-subset datasets, despite the large sequencing depth. Across four donors, approximately 5% of naive CD4, approximately 3.6% of naive CD8, around 2.5% of memory CD4, and around 0.4% of memory CD8 clonotypes were shared. Because the study included a small number of donors, the genetic and exposure-history diversity represented was limited. Based on pairwise subsampling, the degree of clonotype sharing among donors was expected to be affected by sequencing depth.

Using the deep immunoSEQ assay, TCR CDR3 regions were amplified from genomic DNA by multiplex PCR. Genomic DNA extracted from each cell subset was distributed evenly over all wells of several immunoSEQ 96-well plates, and each plate served as one replicate. For sorted subsets, approximately 190 ng genomic DNA, equal to 25,000 to 35,000 T cell genomes, was loaded into each replicate PCR. Purified libraries were measured with a Qubit 3.0 fluorometer, size-checked on a Bioanalyzer 2100, and measured again with the KAPA Library Quantification kit. A separate single-read 150-cycle Illumina NextSeq 550 flow cell was used to sequence each immunoSEQ 96-well plate. The original methods were these. Because only junctional sequences without quality scores were contained in the immunoSEQ output, filtering matching that applied to full-length reads could not be performed. Sequences were annotated with PyIR, a Python wrapper for IgBLAST v1.9, and V/J genes and CDR3 were assigned using IMGT germline references. Any read was removed if the V/J assignment was weak (E-value above 1e-6), the CDR3 was missing, or the read contained stop codons, out-of-frame junctions, or ambiguous translated residues. V3J clonotypes were defined by identical inferred V gene, J gene, and CDR3 amino acid sequence. The percentage overlap between two repertoires was calculated by dividing the number of shared unique clonotypes by the size of the smaller repertoire. RTK rarefaction, the Chao1 estimator, and Recon v2.1 estimates of unobserved clonotypes were used to assess repertoire richness. Generation probabilities for all TCRbeta clonotypes obtained by the gDNA method from several donors were computed using OLGA. TCRdb re-hosts the immuneACCESS table, in-frame sequences only. Its copies lack some clones; in the studies checked, an unresolved V gene accounts for under half of them, and the cause for the rest is not known. Clonal size and the V and J genes are those of that table, whereas D and trimming came from the DNA. This sample comprises hundreds of thousands of clones, roughly 96% of them detected only once. Of the sample, around 0.1% is held by the ten largest clones.

This clonotype was sampled from a woman in her twenties or thirties in good health. The source material was naive CD8+ T cells sorted from blood. The intended sense of this specimen's cell subset or site label: CD45RA+CCR7+. The V and J segments used are TRBV9 and TRBJ2-1; confidence is insufficient to name the D gene. The CDR3 amino acid sequence is: CASSVGFQNEQFF. The sequence in DNA is TGTGCCAGCAGCGTAGGCTTCCAGAATGAGCAGTTCTTC. Reference TRBV9 and TRBJ2-1 genes cover what lies past the CDR3, so the full variable domain is DSGVTQTPKHLITATGQRVTLRCSPRSGDLSVYWYQQSLDQGLQFLIQYYNGEERAKGNILERFSAQQFPDLHSELNLSSLELGDSALYFCASSVGFQNEQFFGPGTRLTVL.